Presented here are 7 T cell receptor beta chains from one specimen sequenced in a study of shared clonotypes between healthy human individuals. CD8 cells regarded as naive lacked CD45RO, were positively chosen for CCR7, and omitted terminally differentiated effector memory CD45RA+ cells. Sequenced by immunoSEQ multiplex PCR; TCRdb stores in-frame clones only, minus some. The sample shows roughly 2,000,000 clones, over 85% of them seen only once. Material: naive CD8+ T cells sorted from blood. The receptors stem from a man between 18 and 35 years old in good health.

This clone appeared once. This chain joins TRBV13 and TRBJ2-3; 9 bases match TRBD2. Germline V gives CDR1 PRHDT, CDR2 FYEKMQ (reference sequence). V was pared by 5 bases and J by 2 bases, with 5 bases of the junction left unmatched. This CDR3 has 15 amino acids. The CDR3, as DNA: TGTGCCAGCAGCCCTAGCGGGGCCCACACAGATACGCAGTATTTT. It codes for CASSPSGAHTDTQYF. The full variable domain, in which reference TRBV13 and TRBJ2-3 provide the parts outside the CDR3, is AAGVIQSPRHLIKEKRETATLKCYPIPRHDTVYWYQQGPGQDPQFLISFYEKMQSDKGSIPDRFSAQQFSDYHSELNMSSLELGDSALYFCASSPSGAHTDTQYFGPGTRLTVL.

The DNA for the CDR3 is TGCAGCGTTGAAGGTGGACTAGCGGGAGAGGCAGATACGCAGTATTTT. The encoded protein is CSVEGGLAGEADTQYF. The J gene is TRBJ2-3, the V gene TRBV29-1, with TRBD2 matching over 13 bases. CDR3 length equals 16 residues. After removal of 1 base from V and 4 bases from J, the junction contained 5 bases not matched to a gene. Germline V gene data show CDR1 as SQVTM and CDR2 as ANQGSEA.

The chain is built from TRBV7-9 and TRBJ2-7; 7 bases map to TRBD1. Trimming took 2 bases from V and 4 from J; bases not matched to a gene: 11. The germline gives CDR1 SEHNR, CDR2 FQNEAQ (reference sequence). This CDR3 has 16 amino acids. The CDR3 spells CASSLTQQTGWYEQYF. The CDR3, as DNA: TGTGCCAGCAGCTTAACCCAGCAGACAGGGTGGTACGAGCAGTACTTC. The whole variable domain, remainder taken from reference TRBV7-9 and TRBJ2-7, is DTGVSQNPRHKITKRGQNVTFRCDPISEHNRLYWYRQTLGQGPEFLTYFQNEAQLEKSRLLSDRFSAERPKGSFSTLEIQRTEQGDSAMYLCASSLTQQTGWYEQYFGPGTRLTVT.

The chain combines TRBV6-5 with TRBJ1-2, with TRBD1 matching 7 bases. V gave up 4 bases and J gave up 8 bases; unmatched junction bases: 7. Germline V gives CDR1 MNHEY, CDR2 SVGAGI. The CDR3 extends over 13 amino acids. CDR3 amino acids: CASSWDSAVGYTF. CDR3 DNA sequence: TGTGCCAGCAGTTGGGACAGTGCTGTGGGCTACACCTTC.

V usage is TRBV27 and J usage is TRBJ1-1; D unresolved. The CDR3 consists of 12 residues. V was trimmed by 6 bases and J by 7 bases, leaving 12 bases between them. Germline CDR1 and CDR2: MNHEY and SMNVEV (reference sequence). The DNA of the CDR3 is TGTGCCAGCAGATCGGACGGGAATGAAGCTTTCTTT. This codes for CASRSDGNEAFF.

This clone was detected only once. CDR3 in DNA: TGTGCCAGTAGCGACGCTGAGTCCGGTGGGCTGCCCCAGCATTTT. Protein sequence: CASSDAESGGLPQHF. The chain has TRBV19 and TRBJ1-5; no firm D call. Germline-derived CDR1 and CDR2 are LNHDA and SQIVND (reference sequence). The CDR3 extends over 15 amino acids. V was trimmed by 6 bases and J by 9 bases, leaving 21 bases between them. Supplemented by reference TRBV19 and TRBJ1-5, the full variable domain reads DGGITQSPKYLFRKEGQNVTLSCEQNLNHDAMYWYRQDPGQGLRLIYYSQIVNDFQKGDIAEGYSVSREKKESFPLTVTSAQKNPTAFYLCASSDAESGGLPQHFGDGTRLSIL.

The genes are TRBV7-6 and TRBJ2-1; unclear D gene. The germline gives CDR1 SGHVS, CDR2 FNYEAQ. The CDR3 has 15 residues. The V end was cut by 5 bases, the J end by 0 bases, with 11 bases between. In DNA form, the CDR3 reads TGTGCCAGCAGCCCAGTAGTCATCTCCTACAATGAGCAGTTCTTC. Translating gives CASSPVVISYNEQFF.